The 9 T cell receptor beta chains in this list originate from one sample, sequenced in a study of T cells after yellow fever vaccination (dated by TCRdb to about 2019). In the paper's terms, the treatment or condition label means: live attenuated yellow fever vaccine strain. Library construction relied on 5' RACE. The sequencing machine was an Illumina NovaSeq 6000. Using fastp trimming at Q25 and MiXCR clonotype assembly, TCRdb reanalyzed the public sequencing data and kept in-frame beta chains. Rows are unified per CDR3 protein, each entry keeping the most common DNA and genes. In all, the sample holds 14,000 or so distinct CDR3 sequences, and 7.3% of those were seen once. Jointly, the top ten make up approximately 1.5% of the sample. This sample comprised PBMCs, either bulk or a sorted T-cell subset (CD4+, CD8+, memory, or dextramer-sorted; not recorded which), obtained on the day of the yellow fever booster vaccination. Receptors originate from a man aged 18-30 years who received the YFV17D yellow fever vaccine.

This clonotype was seen repeatedly, ten times or more. For the CDR3, the DNA is TGTGCCAGCGAGTCAGTAAACACTGAAGCTTTCTTT. Protein product: CASESVNTEAFF. V and J are TRBV28 and TRBJ1-1; D remains unclear. V lost 8 bases to trimming and J lost 2 bases, with 9 bases between them. The germline CDR1 and CDR2 sequences are MDHEN and SYDVKM. This CDR3 comprises 12 residues.

This clonotype was counted many times. V usage is TRBV6-2 or TRBV6-3 and J usage is TRBJ1-5, with 11 bases lining up with TRBD1. The V gene end was trimmed by 6 bases and the J gene end by 6 bases; junction bases not matched to a gene: 13. The CDR3 is 17 residues long. The germline V gene encodes CDR1 MNHEY and CDR2 SVGEGT. CDR3 region: CASRRMGGDRGGQPQHF. CDR3 nucleotide sequence: TGTGCCAGCAGAAGAATGGGGGGGGACAGGGGGGGTCAGCCCCAGCATTTT.

This clonotype showed up many times. This sequence joins TRBV4-1 and TRBJ1-5; D perhaps matches TRBD1 (5 bases). Trimming pared 0 bases from V and 5 bases from J, leaving 17 bases between. CDR1 is MGHRA, CDR2 YSYEKL, per germline. The CDR3 contains 17 residues. This CDR3 is CASSQEMRQGGYQPQHF. The CDR3 DNA is TGCGCCAGCAGCCAAGAGATGCGGCAGGGCGGCTATCAGCCCCAGCATTTT.

Within the sample, this clonotype is medium-sized (0.01 to 0.1%). In DNA, the CDR3 is TGCAGTGCTACCTCGACCGAACAAGAGACCCAGTACTTC. Its protein product is CSATSTEQETQYF. J is TRBJ2-5 and V is TRBV20-1, with D hard to call. This CDR3 comprises 13 residues. In germline, CDR1 is DFQATT, CDR2 SNEGSKA (reference sequence). The germline V and J ends were trimmed by 4 bases and 2 bases, with 11 bases remaining between them.

This clonotype came up many times. The gene calls are TRBV20-1 and TRBJ2-7; D gene uncertain. CDR1 is DFQATT and CDR2 is SNEGSKA in the germline V gene (reference sequence). V lost 4 bases and J lost 4, with 11 bases in between. The CDR3 has 12 amino acids. The CDR3 is CSATEYPYEQYF. The CDR3 DNA follows: TGCAGTGCTACGGAATACCCTTACGAGCAGTACTTC.

This clonotype showed up many times. This chain joins TRBV6-5 and TRBJ1-6; D perhaps matches TRBD1 (5 bases). V lost 0 bases and J lost 10, with 13 bases in between. From germline, CDR1 is MNHEY and CDR2 SVGAGI. CDR3 length: 15 residues. The CDR3 DNA sequence: TGTGCCAGCAGTTACTCGATGGGGGTTCGGTCACCCCTCCACTTT. Its translation is CASSYSMGVRSPLHF.

In its sample, this clonotype was seen many times. The chain joins TRBV28 to TRBJ1-3, with D possibly matching TRBD1 (5 bases). In germline, CDR1 is MDHEN, CDR2 SYDVKM. V lost 8 bases, J lost 0 bases, and 11 bases lay in between. The CDR3 extends over 14 amino acids. The CDR3 sequence: CASHGTDSGNTIYF. The CDR3 region has the DNA TGTGCCAGCCACGGGACGGACTCTGGAAACACCATATATTTT. Complete variable domain (other parts from reference TRBV28 and TRBJ1-3): DVKVTQSSRYLVKRTGEKVFLECVQDMDHENMFWYRQDPGLGLRLIYFSYDVKMKEKGDIPEGYSVSREKKERFSLILESASTNQTSMYLCASHGTDSGNTIYFGEGSWLTVV.

J is TRBJ2-5 and V is TRBV20-1; maybe TRBD2 (5 bases). The length of the CDR3 is 15 residues. The germline CDR1 and CDR2 sequences are DFQATT and SNEGSKA (reference sequence). V dropped 3 bases and J dropped 5 bases, with 19 bases sitting between them. The CDR3 DNA reads TGCAGTGCTAGTAGTATCACCCGGCCGGGGGAGACCCAGTACTTC. Its translation is CSASSITRPGETQYF.

This clonotype showed up many times. The rearrangement uses TRBV20-1 and TRBJ1-3; D is unresolved. From germline, CDR1 is DFQATT and CDR2 SNEGSKA (reference sequence). This CDR3 has 14 residues. Trimming removed 0 bases at V and 0 bases at J, with 6 bases between. The CDR3 reads CSARDASSGNTIYF. The CDR3 nucleotides read TGCAGTGCTAGAGATGCCAGCTCTGGAAACACCATATATTTT.